This T cell receptor (beta chain) appears in the sequencing data of a study of response to subunit inactivated influenza vaccine. Regarding the study as a whole: The authors proposed limited new T cell recruitment per seasonal influenza vaccination.

CDR1 is MNHEY and CDR2 is SVGEGT in the germline V gene. The junction had 7 bases not matched to a gene; V was cut back by 3 bases and J by 4 bases. The CDR3 has 17 amino acids. On this clonotype itself: Antigen unknown.

MiXCR, applied by TCRdb to the RT-PCR reads, yields one record per CDR3 protein. The data show about 520,000 distinct CDR3 sequences, 6% to 9% seen once. The clonotype originates from a man aged 50 to 69 who received an inactivated influenza vaccine. The V call is TRBV6-2 or TRBV6-3, the J call TRBJ2-3; 13 nucleotides match TRBD2. Material: PBMCs from blood, obtained about 24 months after vaccination. The CDR3 is CASSYERTSGSADTQYF. DNA for the CDR3: TGTGCCAGCAGTTATGAGAGGACTAGCGGGAGCGCAGATACGCAGTATTTT.